This passage covers 4 T cell receptor beta chains from one sample sequenced in a study of beta chain features in type 1 diabetes. Their target antigens are unknown. What was sequenced were expressed TCRB transcripts, since all of the isolated RNA had been reverse transcribed. The data were produced by immunoSEQ multiplex PCR, yet TCRdb's version contains in-frame clones alone and is incomplete. The table has 250,000 to 350,000 clones, 14% seen once. Overall study findings and caveats: There was a moderate but significant shortening of TCRB CDR3s in all four CD4+ subsets of Type 1 diabetes patients.

Sequencing was performed on naive CD4+ T cells from blood. The receptors were gathered from a man between 25 and 39 years old with type 1 diabetes.

The genes are TRBV19 and TRBJ2-3; no reliable D call. Germline CDR1 and CDR2: LNHDA and SQIVND (reference sequence). The V end lost 2 bases, the J end lost 0 bases, and 6 bases lay between the germline ends. The CDR3 consists of 14 residues. The CDR3 loop is CASSITPSTDTQYF. The CDR3 nucleotides read TGTGCCAGTAGTATAACTCCTAGCACAGATACGCAGTATTTT.

V and J are TRBV2 and TRBJ2-1; TRBD1 might be the D (6 bases). CDR3 size: 18 residues. V lost 0 bases, J lost 4 bases, and 19 bases lay in between. CDR1 is SNHLY and CDR2 is FYNNEI in the germline V gene. CDR3 sequence (DNA): TGTGCCAGCAGTGAAGCTGCTCGTTTGGGGGCTGGGTACAATGAGCAGTTCTTC. It translates to CASSEAARLGAGYNEQFF.

The CDR3 here is CAWSVQRSTDTQYF. The CDR3 DNA reads as TGTGCCTGGAGTGTACAAAGATCCACAGATACGCAGTATTTT. J is TRBJ2-3 and V is TRBV30; D call uncertain. Germline V gives CDR1 GTSNPN, CDR2 SVGIG (reference sequence). The CDR3 extends over 14 amino acids. Trimming removed 0 bases from V and 2 bases from J, with 9 bases in between.

This clone appeared many times. The rearrangement uses TRBV29-1 and TRBJ2-5; 10 bases are a match to TRBD2. This CDR3 is 13 amino acids long. Trimming at V came to 6 bases and at J to 3 bases, leaving 4 bases not matched to a gene. Looked up from germline, CDR1 is SQVTM and CDR2 is ANQGSEA. The CDR3 here is CSVPGLAKETQYF. CDR3 in DNA: TGCAGCGTCCCGGGACTAGCGAAAGAGACCCAGTACTTC.